This T cell receptor beta chain was captured in a study of human T cells and chemical hapten exposure. MiXCR, run by TCRdb on the RACE reads, gives a single entry per CDR3 protein. The sample records approximately 100,000 distinct CDR3 sequences, around 10% being singletons. The time point was: patch test 1, 2 weeks after DPC sensitization. Treatment meaning: therapeutic diphenylcyclopropenone sensitization with weekly scalp DPC. Findings and caveats of the study: The number of TCRs over 1 in 1000 frequency stayed unchanged after DPC.

Concerning this clonotype itself: Its specificity is not known.

Source: whole blood, taken in connection with sensitization to the hapten diphenylcyclopropenone (DPC). The clonotype originates from a woman between 35 and 50 years old with alopecia areata. Some clones in this sample may be carry-over from other donors' samples.

The CDR3 here is CASSQRGLAEKTFYNEQFF. In nucleotides, the CDR3 is TGCGCCAGCAGCCAAAGGGGACTAGCGGAAAAGACCTTCTACAATGAGCAGTTCTTC. The chain is built from TRBV4-3 and TRBJ2-1, with 11 bases matching TRBD2. CDR3 size: 19 residues. Germline CDR1 LGHNA, CDR2 YSLEER. V dropped 2 bases and J dropped 3; count of bases not matched to a gene: 12.